This T cell receptor (beta chain) was sequenced for a study of control samples from healthy donors and cancer patients. Profiling relied on immunoSEQ multiplex PCR, and the TCRdb table lists in-frame clones only, not all of them. The sample has about 120,000 clones; 88% are singletons. The ends were cut back, 11 bases at V and 2 bases at J, with 12 bases in the middle. The CDR3 extends over 12 amino acids. CDR1 and CDR2 from the germline V gene are WSHSY and SAAADI. Sequencing was done on a sample of blood. The chain recombines TRBV10-2 with TRBJ1-1, with no clear D. This TCR was recovered from a man aged 35 to 55 in good health. The CDR3 region is CASVLGNTEAFF. In DNA form, the CDR3 reads TGCGCCTCAGTCCTCGGTAACACTGAAGCTTTCTTT.